The 8 T cell receptor beta chains reported below all come from one sample, sequenced in a study of blood T cell repertoires in COVID-19. Generated by immunoSEQ multiplex PCR, the TCRdb table keeps only in-frame clones and is missing some. The repertoire consists of 100,000 to 150,000 clones, with around nine tenths occurring once and the leading ten covering 4.3%. What was sequenced was peripheral blood. The source is a man aged 55-75 years with COVID-19, enrolled during active disease.

V is TRBV7-2 and J is TRBJ2-2; D uncertain. V was pared by 3 bases and J by 4 bases, with 6 bases between. The CDR3 is 13 residues long. Germline V CDR1 and CDR2: SGHTA, FQGNSA. The CDR3 region has the DNA TGTGCCAGCAGCTTTTCCTCCACCGGGGAGCTGTTTTTT. Translating it yields CASSFSSTGELFF.

The table lists this clone with a count of one. Written as DNA, the CDR3 is TGCGCCAGCAGCCGTCGACGGGGAGGGGGTAATGAGCAGTTCTTC. This sequence encodes CASSRRRGGGNEQFF. This chain joins TRBV5-1 and TRBJ2-1, with a tentative D call TRBD2 (7 bases). This CDR3 contains 15 residues. The germline CDR1 and CDR2 sequences are SGHRS and YFSETQ. V gave up 4 bases and J gave up 7 bases, with 18 bases separating them.

This chain uses TRBV7-2 with TRBJ1-1; no clear D. Trimming left V 5 bases short and J 2 bases short, with 9 bases between. The CDR3 sequence is 13 residues long. Germline lookup yields CDR1 SGHTA and CDR2 FQGNSA. CDR3 coding DNA: TGTGCCAGCAGCGGCATGCAAAACACTGAAGCTTTCTTT. Translated: CASSGMQNTEAFF.

This sequence joins TRBV29-1 and TRBJ1-4; TRBD1 might be the D (5 bases). V lost 1 base and J 5 bases, leaving 8 bases between the germline ends. The CDR3 extends over 13 amino acids. CDR1 and CDR2 from the germline V gene are SQVTM and ANQGSEA. The CDR3 DNA reads TGCAGCGTTGAAGTGGGGCGGAATGAAAAACTGTTTTTT. Protein sequence: CSVEVGRNEKLFF.

The J gene is TRBJ1-1, the V gene TRBV18; 8 positions match TRBD1. Germline V gene lookup returns CDR1 KGHSH and CDR2 LQKENI. CDR3 length equals 13 residues. Trimming took 4 bases from V and 7 from J; bases not matched to a gene: 5. CDR3 coding DNA: TGTGCCAGCTCACGTGACAGGGGAAGTGAAGCTTTCTTT. This gives the protein CASSRDRGSEAFF.

The genes are TRBV2 and TRBJ2-5, with a tentative D call TRBD2 (6 bases). CDR1 is SNHLY and CDR2 is FYNNEI in the germline V gene. CDR3 length: 13 amino acids. V lost 3 bases and J 4 bases, leaving 9 bases between the germline ends. In DNA, the CDR3 is TGTGCCAGCAGTGAGGAGGGCATAGAGACCCAGTACTTC. Translation gives CASSEEGIETQYF.

V and J are TRBV28 and TRBJ1-5, with 9 bases matching TRBD1. This CDR3 is 15 amino acids long. Germline CDR1 and CDR2: MDHEN and SYDVKM. Trimming cost V 5 bases and J 1 base; bases outside gene matches: 3. CDR3 amino acids: CASSQGTGSNQPQHF. CDR3 coding DNA: TGTGCCAGCAGTCAAGGGACAGGGAGCAATCAGCCCCAGCATTTT.

The chain has TRBV7-2 and TRBJ1-2; D is unclear. The CDR3 consists of 14 residues. Trimming took 1 base from V and 8 from J, leaving 14 bases between them. Germline V lookup: CDR1 SGHTA, CDR2 FQGNSA. The CDR3 bases are TGTGCCAGCAGCTTAGAAGCGGGTATGAGCGGCTACACCTTC. Amino acid sequence: CASSLEAGMSGYTF.